These 30 T cell receptor beta chains came from one sample sequenced in a study of response to subunit inactivated influenza vaccine. TCRdb analysed the RT-PCR reads with MiXCR anew, one entry per CDR3 protein. The profile covers 650,000 to 800,000 distinct CDR3 sequences, with roughly 13% appearing a single time and 6.5% to 8.5% taken by the ten largest. The sequences come from PBMCs from blood, collected approximately 15 days before vaccination. The source of these receptors is a man between 50 and 59 years old who received an inactivated influenza vaccine.

This chain links TRBV3-1 with TRBJ2-1; TRBD2 matches at 15 bases. The CDR3 is made up of 19 amino acids. Germline-derived CDR1 and CDR2 are LGHDT and YNNKEL (reference sequence). J gave up 2 bases and V 4 bases, and 9 bases lay outside the gene matches. The CDR3 nucleotides read TGTGCCAGCAGCCGGTCGGGACTAGCGGGAGGTAGGGCCTACAATGAGCAGTTCTTC. This translates into CASSRSGLAGGRAYNEQFF.

The V call is TRBV7-6, the J call TRBJ2-3; 7 bases align to TRBD2. Germline trimming cut 0 bases from V and 0 bases from J; bases unmatched to any gene: 3. Germline V gene sequence: CDR1 SGHVS, CDR2 FNYEAQ. This CDR3 spans 16 amino acids. CDR3 region: CASSLAGGTSTDTQYF. The CDR3 region has the DNA TGTGCCAGCAGCTTAGCGGGGGGGACGAGCACAGATACGCAGTATTTT.

This clonotype has a count of ten or more. This chain uses TRBV12-3 or TRBV12-4 with TRBJ2-1, with 7 bases identical to TRBD2. The CDR3 has 14 residues. Losses at the gene ends were 5 bases for V and 4 bases for J; bases not matched to a gene: 5. The CDR3 DNA reads TGTGCCAGCAGTCCCACTAGCGTGTACAATGAGCAGTTCTTC. Its protein is CASSPTSVYNEQFF.

This clonotype occurred a few times. The chain has TRBV30 and TRBJ2-7; TRBD1 is a possible D gene (6 bases). This CDR3 has 12 amino acids. Germline CDR1 is GTSNPN and CDR2 is SVGIG (reference sequence). The V end lost 5 bases, the J end lost 4 bases, and 12 bases lay between the germline ends. The CDR3 loop is CAWAQGWYEQYF. The CDR3 bases are TGTGCCTGGGCACAGGGTTGGTACGAGCAGTACTTC.

This clonotype has only a few counts. V gene TRBV7-8 combines with J gene TRBJ1-5; D is uncertain. Germline CDR1 and CDR2: SGHVS and FQNEAQ. The CDR3 is 14 amino acids. V lost 5 bases to trimming and J lost 0 bases, with 8 bases between them. The CDR3 DNA reads TGTGCCAGCAGCAATCCCTATAGCAATCAGCCCCAGCATTTT. It yields the protein CASSNPYSNQPQHF.

The V gene is TRBV29-1, the J gene TRBJ2-1, with 13 bases identical to TRBD2. There are 14 residues in the CDR3. V dropped 5 bases and J dropped 5; count of bases not matched to a gene: 3. Per germline, CDR1 SQVTM and CDR2 ANQGSEA. CDR3 residues: CSVRTSGRNNEQFF. The CDR3 region has the DNA TGCAGCGTTCGGACTAGCGGGAGAAACAATGAGCAGTTCTTC.

This clonotype was detected only a few times. The chain couples TRBV6-2 or TRBV6-3 to TRBJ2-1, with TRBD2 matching over 10 bases. Germline loops: CDR1 MNHEY, CDR2 SVGEGT. There are 16 residues in the CDR3. Losses at the gene ends were 0 bases for V and 8 bases for J; bases not matched to a gene: 7. CDR3 in DNA: TGTGCCAGCAGTTACTCTTCTAGCGGGGGTAGGTATGAGCAGTTCTTC. Its protein is CASSYSSSGGRYEQFF.

This rearrangement joins TRBV24-1 to TRBJ2-3, with a tentative D call TRBD1 (6 bases). The V end was cut by 10 bases, the J end by 5 bases, with 18 bases between. Germline V gives CDR1 KGHDR, CDR2 SFDVKD. The CDR3 length is 14 residues. The CDR3 region is CATAGTIGEDTQYF. The CDR3 DNA reads as TGTGCCACGGCCGGGACAATCGGGGAAGATACGCAGTATTTT.

Ten or more counts support this clonotype. This chain connects TRBV24-1 to TRBJ2-3, with D possibly TRBD1 on 5 matching bases. V lost 5 bases and J 1 base, leaving 15 bases between the germline ends. The germline CDR1 and CDR2 sequences are KGHDR and SFDVKD. CDR3 length equals 16 residues. The CDR3 sequence: CATSVPGSTGTDTQYF. In DNA form, the CDR3 reads TGTGCCACCAGTGTCCCAGGGTCGACAGGCACAGATACGCAGTATTTT.

The rearrangement joins TRBV4-1 to TRBJ1-2; 8 bases match TRBD1. V lost 6 bases, J lost 6 bases, and 12 bases stayed unmatched. The CDR3 extends over 15 amino acids. From germline, CDR1 is MGHRA and CDR2 YSYEKL. The CDR3 sequence: CASRAVGTGANGYTF. The DNA for the CDR3 is TGCGCCAGCAGAGCAGTGGGGACAGGAGCAAATGGCTACACCTTC.

J is TRBJ1-6 and V is TRBV20-1; 7 positions agree with TRBD1. The length of the CDR3 is 14 residues. With V trimmed by 1 base and J by 8 bases, 5 bases remained unmatched. Germline CDR1 reads DFQATT; CDR2 reads SNEGSKA (reference sequence). The CDR3 DNA is TGCAGTGCTAGAGGTTACAGGGGTGATTCACCCCTCCACTTT. It encodes CSARGYRGDSPLHF.

This clonotype was found a few times. V is TRBV29-1 and J is TRBJ2-7, with a tentative D call TRBD2 (5 bases). The length of the CDR3 is 12 residues. Trimming pared 5 bases from V and 2 bases from J, leaving 10 bases between. Germline values: CDR1 SQVTM, CDR2 ANQGSEA. In nucleotides, the CDR3 is TGCAGCGTTCGGGGAACCCCCTACGAGCAGTACTTC. Residues: CSVRGTPYEQYF.

This clonotype occurred many times. V is TRBV12-3 or TRBV12-4 and J is TRBJ2-2; D call uncertain. The CDR3 contains 14 residues. V was shortened by 1 base and J by 4 bases, with 7 bases between the two germline ends. CDR3 amino acids: CASSLGYGTGELFF. The CDR3 region has the DNA TGTGCCAGCAGTTTAGGGTACGGCACCGGGGAGCTGTTTTTT.

The chain joins TRBV20-1 to TRBJ2-6, with 7 bases identical to TRBD1. The CDR3 extends over 14 amino acids. The germline V gene encodes CDR1 DFQATT and CDR2 SNEGSKA (reference sequence). V shed 3 bases and J 6 bases; nucleotides not matched to a gene: 5. Here the CDR3 DNA reads TGCAGTGCTAGGGACAGGCGTCAGGCCAACGTCCTGACTTTC. It encodes CSARDRRQANVLTF.

This clonotype showed up just a few times. This chain uses TRBV10-3 with TRBJ2-5; D not resolved. Trimming removed 3 bases at V and 1 base at J, with 3 bases between. The CDR3 covers 12 residues. Looked up from germline, CDR1 is ENHRY and CDR2 is SYGVKD. CDR3 amino acids: CAISDPQETQYF. The CDR3, as DNA: TGTGCCATCAGTGATCCCCAAGAGACCCAGTACTTC.

The V gene is TRBV5-1, the J gene TRBJ2-7; D perhaps matches TRBD1 (5 bases). With 4 bases removed from V and 2 bases from J, the gap between germline ends came to 16 bases. Germline CDR1 reads SGHRS; CDR2 reads YFSETQ. This CDR3 has 15 residues. CDR3 region: CASSPQVLGTYEQYF. Written as DNA, the CDR3 is TGCGCCAGCAGCCCACAGGTACTGGGGACCTACGAGCAGTACTTC.

The V and J genes are TRBV15 and TRBJ2-5; TRBD1 matches 8 bases. CDR1 is LNHNV and CDR2 is YYDKDF in the germline V gene (reference sequence). This CDR3 comprises 14 residues. The ends lost 8 bases at V and 10 bases at J; junction bases unmatched: 15. The DNA for the CDR3 is TGTGCCACCTCAGAGGTGGGAACCGGGACAGGCCAGTACTTC. Protein sequence: CATSEVGTGTGQYF.

There are a few counts of this clonotype. The chain is built from TRBV9 and TRBJ2-5, with 7 bases lining up with TRBD2. Germline V gene data show CDR1 as SGDLS and CDR2 as YYNGEE. The CDR3 is 13 residues long. V shed 4 bases, J shed 2 bases, and the junction held 2 bases outside the gene matches. CDR3 nucleotides: TGTGCCAGCAGCATCGGGGGGCAAGAGACCCAGTACTTC. Protein product: CASSIGGQETQYF. Using reference TRBV9 and TRBJ2-5 for the parts outside the CDR3, the full variable domain is DSGVTQTPKHLITATGQRVTLRCSPRSGDLSVYWYQQSLDQGLQFLIQYYNGEERAKGNILERFSAQQFPDLHSELNLSSLELGDSALYFCASSIGGQETQYFGPGTRLLVL.

The J gene is TRBJ2-1, the V gene TRBV29-1, with no clear D. V was pared by 5 bases and J by 0 bases, with 8 bases between. Germline loops: CDR1 SQVTM, CDR2 ANQGSEA. The CDR3 spans 13 residues. As DNA, the CDR3 is TGCAGCGTTTTATCGGACTCCTACAATGAGCAGTTCTTC. It translates to CSVLSDSYNEQFF.

This clonotype was observed many times. The chain uses TRBV7-9 and TRBJ2-1; no clear D gene. From germline, CDR1 is SEHNR and CDR2 FQNEAQ (reference sequence). The length of the CDR3 is 15 residues. The ends were cut back, 1 base at V and 3 bases at J, with 10 bases in the middle. CDR3 loop: CASSLGSLNYNEQFF. In DNA form, the CDR3 reads TGTGCCAGCAGCTTAGGGTCCCTGAACTACAATGAGCAGTTCTTC.

The J gene is TRBJ2-5, the V gene TRBV7-6, with 9 bases lining up with TRBD2. Germline V gives CDR1 SGHVS, CDR2 FNYEAQ. V lost 2 bases, J lost 5 bases, and 6 bases stayed unmatched. This CDR3 is built from 15 residues. CDR3: CASSLPSGTWETQYF. CDR3 bases: TGTGCCAGCAGCTTACCTAGCGGGACCTGGGAGACCCAGTACTTC.

The chain is built from TRBV12-3 or TRBV12-4 and TRBJ2-3; 7 bases agree with TRBD2. The CDR3 has 14 residues. Trimming at V came to 6 bases and at J to 4 bases, leaving 7 bases not matched to a gene. CDR3 protein: CASSRTGLADTQYF. The CDR3 DNA sequence: TGTGCCAGCAGCCGAACCGGACTAGCAGATACGCAGTATTTT.

Only a few counts were recorded for this clonotype. This sequence joins TRBV7-9 and TRBJ2-5, with TRBD1 identical over 11 bases. CDR1 and CDR2 (germline): SEHNR, FQNEAQ (reference sequence). V trimming: 5 bases; J trimming: 1 base; junction bases outside the gene matches: 3. CDR3 length: 15 residues. The DNA of the CDR3 is TGTGCCAGCAGCCGAGGGACAGGGGGCCAAGAGACCCAGTACTTC. It specifies CASSRGTGGQETQYF.

There are many counts of this clonotype. The rearrangement links TRBV11-2 to TRBJ2-1; TRBD2 matches 8 bases. From germline, CDR1 is SGHAT and CDR2 FQNNGV. The V gene end was trimmed by 4 bases and the J gene end by 10 bases; junction bases not matched to a gene: 3. The CDR3 is made up of 12 amino acids. CDR3 in DNA: TGTGCCAGCAGCTCCCGGGGGGGAGAGCAGTTCTTC. The encoded protein is CASSSRGGEQFF.

The V call is TRBV20-1, the J call TRBJ2-4; D uncertain. The CDR3 is made up of 14 amino acids. Trimming took 5 bases from V and 0 from J, leaving 11 bases between them. Germline CDR1 is DFQATT and CDR2 is SNEGSKA (reference sequence). CDR3 in DNA: TGCAGTGCTGCCGTGTCTCTAGCCAAAAACATTCAGTACTTC. Translated: CSAAVSLAKNIQYF.

This clonotype has a handful of counts. The chain recombines TRBV20-1 with TRBJ2-3, with 9 bases matching TRBD1. Germline CDR1 is DFQATT and CDR2 is SNEGSKA (reference sequence). The CDR3 consists of 14 residues. Trimming removed 6 bases from V and 1 base from J; junction bases left unmatched: 5. In DNA form, the CDR3 reads TGCAGTGCCCTATGGACAGGGGGCACAGATACGCAGTATTTT. This translates into CSALWTGGTDTQYF.

The chain joins TRBV6-5 to TRBJ1-2; 8 positions agree with TRBD1. After removal of 0 bases from V and 7 bases from J, the junction contained 4 bases not matched to a gene. The germline V gene encodes CDR1 MNHEY and CDR2 SVGAGI. The CDR3 totals 14 residues. The CDR3 sequence is CASSYSAGGLGYTF. As DNA, the CDR3 is TGTGCCAGCAGTTACTCGGCAGGGGGCCTTGGCTACACCTTC.

In regard to this clonotype: One end of the junction does not line up with germline, which may come from a read error. The J gene is TRBJ2-1, the V gene TRBV15; possibly TRBD2 for D (6 bases). The germline V gene has CDR1 LNHNV and CDR2 YYDKDF (reference sequence). The CDR3 has 14 amino acids. CDR3 amino acids: CAASTLATYNEQFF. CDR3 coding DNA: TGTGCCGCCAGCACCCTAGCGACCTACAATGAGCAGTTCTTC. Full variable domain (missing parts from reference TRBV15 and TRBJ2-1): DAMVIQNPRYQVTQFGKPVTLSCSQTLNHNVMYWYQQKSSQAPKLLFHYYDKDFNNEADTPDNFQSRRPNTSFCFLDIRSPGLGDTAMYLCAASTLATYNEQFFGPGTRLTVL.

The V and J genes are TRBV12-3 or TRBV12-4 and TRBJ1-1; D perhaps matches TRBD1 (6 bases). The CDR3 length is 13 residues. Trimming left V 7 bases short and J 2 bases short, with 11 bases between. As DNA, the CDR3 is TGTGCCAGCACCCCAGGGGTCAACACTGAAGCTTTCTTT. It encodes CASTPGVNTEAFF.

This clonotype showed up just a few times. V usage is TRBV7-2 and J usage is TRBJ2-4; possible D gene TRBD2, 5 bases. V was trimmed by 2 bases and J by 6 bases, leaving 11 bases between them. This CDR3 comprises 14 residues. Germline V gives CDR1 SGHTA, CDR2 FQGNSA. CDR3 in amino acids: CASSLRGQGNIQYF. As DNA, the CDR3 is TGTGCCAGCAGCTTACGAGGGCAAGGAAACATTCAGTACTTC.